The 21 T cell receptor beta chains below were found in one sample sequenced in a study of blood T cell repertoires in COVID-19. This table comes from immunoSEQ multiplex PCR, and its TCRdb copy is limited to in-frame clones, with some not included. Of some 44,000 clones listed, 92% are singletons. Input material: peripheral blood. The receptors stem from a human donor in a cohort sampled during active COVID-19.

This clone was detected only once. The J gene is TRBJ1-3, the V gene TRBV6-4; D not certain. This CDR3 is 13 amino acids long. Germline CDR1 reads MRHNA; CDR2 reads SNTAGT. Trimming shortened V by 6 bases and J by 4 bases, and 10 bases separated the two germline ends. In nucleotides, the CDR3 is TGTGCCAGCAGCTCCGGGATCGGAAACACCATATATTTT. Translated, it gives CASSSGIGNTIYF.

The chain employs TRBV5-1 and TRBJ1-3; no clear D gene. The V gene lost 4 bases and the J gene lost 8 bases, with 16 bases spanning the gap. Germline CDR1 SGHRS, CDR2 YFSETQ. The CDR3 consists of 14 residues. This CDR3 is CASSPPGRGDTIYF. Written as DNA, the CDR3 is TGCGCCAGCAGCCCCCCGGGTCGAGGAGACACCATATATTTT.

The chain combines TRBV7-6 with TRBJ1-3; no firm D call. The CDR3 length is 12 residues. Germline values: CDR1 SGHVS, CDR2 FNYEAQ. Between the trimmed V and J ends, which lost 0 bases and 7 bases, there was a span of 4 bases. CDR3 loop: CASSLAQNTIYF. The CDR3 nucleotides are TGTGCCAGCAGCTTAGCACAGAACACCATATATTTT.

This chain joins TRBV6-6 and TRBJ1-5; 8 nucleotides align to TRBD1. From germline, CDR1 is MNHNY and CDR2 SVGAGI (reference sequence). J was trimmed by 7 bases and V by 6 bases; bases with no gene match: 11. The CDR3 runs 15 residues. The CDR3 loop reads CASSTTGVSGQPQHF. CDR3 DNA sequence: TGTGCCAGCAGCACGACAGGGGTCTCGGGGCAGCCCCAGCATTTT.

This sequence joins TRBV6-2 or TRBV6-3 and TRBJ1-1, with 9 bases that match TRBD1. J was trimmed by 5 bases and V by 4 bases; bases with no gene match: 2. The CDR3 runs 13 residues. Germline V gene sequence: CDR1 MNHEY, CDR2 SVGEGT. Written as DNA, the CDR3 is TGTGCCAGCAGTTTGACAGGGGGGACTGAAGCTTTCTTT. It translates to CASSLTGGTEAFF.

The V call is TRBV9, the J call TRBJ2-1; TRBD2 might be the D (5 bases). This CDR3 has 15 amino acids. From germline, CDR1 is SGDLS and CDR2 YYNGEE. Trimming took off 0 bases at V and 4 bases at J, with 11 bases between the two ends. The CDR3 here is CASSVVGRAYNEQFF. CDR3 sequence (DNA): TGTGCCAGCAGCGTAGTCGGGCGGGCTTACAATGAGCAGTTCTTC.

This clone was counted a few times. The gene calls are TRBV9 and TRBJ1-6; D remains unclear. Trimming pared 4 bases from V and 0 bases from J, leaving 14 bases between. In germline, CDR1 is SGDLS, CDR2 YYNGEE. The CDR3 is 17 residues long. CDR3 sequence (DNA): TGTGCCAGCAGCCCCGGCAAACAGAGCTCCTATAATTCACCCCTCCACTTT. This translates into CASSPGKQSSYNSPLHF.

This chain joins TRBV30 and TRBJ2-7; D call uncertain. The germline V gene encodes CDR1 GTSNPN and CDR2 SVGIG (reference sequence). The CDR3 has 11 amino acids. The ends were cut back, 5 bases at V and 6 bases at J, with 11 bases in the middle. The CDR3 protein is CAWGLPGEQYF. CDR3 in DNA: TGTGCCTGGGGCCTTCCGGGCGAGCAGTACTTC.

CDR3 bases: TGTGCCAGCAGCCCCGCTAGCGGGAGATATGAGCAGTTCTTC. Translation: CASSPASGRYEQFF. V and J are TRBV7-8 and TRBJ2-1; TRBD2 agrees at 10 bases. With 5 bases clipped from V and 8 bases from J, the junction kept 6 bases outside the gene matches. Per germline, CDR1 SGHVS and CDR2 FQNEAQ. This CDR3 is built from 14 residues.

The J gene is TRBJ2-6, the V gene TRBV6-5; D remains unclear. Trimming removed 7 bases from V and 0 bases from J, with 7 bases in between. This CDR3 contains 14 residues. The germline V gene encodes CDR1 MNHEY and CDR2 SVGAGI. CDR3 nucleotides: TGTGCCAGCAAAGCTAGCTCTGGGGCCAACGTCCTGACTTTC. Its protein is CASKASSGANVLTF.

The V call is TRBV13, the J call TRBJ1-4, with a tentative D call TRBD1 (6 bases). Germline V lookup: CDR1 PRHDT, CDR2 FYEKMQ (reference sequence). CDR3 size: 15 residues. V lost 5 bases, J lost 0 bases, and 10 bases lay in between. The CDR3, as DNA: TGTGCCAGCAGCAGCTGGACAGCAACTAATGAAAAACTGTTTTTT. This sequence encodes CASSSWTATNEKLFF.

V is TRBV3-1 (or the pseudogene TRBV3-2) and J is TRBJ2-2, with 10 bases identical to TRBD2. The CDR3 extends over 18 amino acids. V was pared by 4 bases and J by 3 bases, with 11 bases of the junction left unmatched. Germline V gene sequence: CDR1 LGHDT, CDR2 YNNKEL (reference sequence). The CDR3: CASSPCSSGRKYTGELFF. CDR3 sequence (DNA): TGTGCCAGCAGCCCTTGTAGTAGCGGGAGGAAGTACACCGGGGAGCTGTTTTTT.

This chain connects TRBV6-5 to TRBJ2-7; D is uncertain. Trimming cost V 6 bases and J 3 bases, with 12 bases left between them. This CDR3 contains 13 residues. Germline V CDR1 and CDR2: MNHEY, SVGAGI. CDR3 nucleotide sequence: TGTGCCAGCAGGCTAGACGGAGACTACGAGCAGTACTTC. Amino acids: CASRLDGDYEQYF.

This chain links TRBV5-1 with TRBJ2-3; TRBD1 aligns across 7 bases. With 3 bases clipped from V and 7 bases from J, the junction kept 8 bases outside the gene matches. CDR1 is SGHRS and CDR2 is YFSETQ in the germline V gene. CDR3 length equals 14 residues. The CDR3 protein is CASSSTTGWNTQYF. The DNA for the CDR3 is TGCGCCAGCAGCTCCACGACAGGGTGGAATACGCAGTATTTT.

J is TRBJ1-2 and V is TRBV10-3, with D perhaps TRBD1 (6 bases). This CDR3 spans 14 amino acids. Trimming removed 0 bases from V and 6 bases from J, with 11 bases in between. Looked up from germline, CDR1 is ENHRY and CDR2 is SYGVKD. CDR3 region: CAISESPAGDGYTF. The CDR3 DNA reads as TGTGCCATCAGTGAGTCCCCGGCAGGGGATGGCTACACCTTC.

The chain is built from TRBV27 and TRBJ2-1; 7 bases are a match to TRBD2. This CDR3 is 16 amino acids long. Germline CDR1 reads MNHEY; CDR2 reads SMNVEV (reference sequence). V was pared by 6 bases and J by 1 base, with 9 bases of the junction left unmatched. CDR3 nucleotide sequence: TGTGCCAGCAGCCTTGGAGGCGGGAGATCCTACAATGAGCAGTTCTTC. Residues: CASSLGGGRSYNEQFF.

The CDR3 DNA is TGTGCCATCGGTTCCTCTCGGGGGGACAGGGCCTACGAGCAGTACTTC. Protein product: CAIGSSRGDRAYEQYF. V usage is TRBV10-3 and J usage is TRBJ2-7; TRBD1 matches 9 bases. Germline-derived CDR1 and CDR2 are ENHRY and SYGVKD. The length of the CDR3 is 16 residues. V shed 8 bases, J shed 2 bases, and the junction held 13 bases outside the gene matches.

This chain connects TRBV9 to TRBJ1-2; D not certain. The CDR3 runs to 15 residues. Germline CDR1 SGDLS, CDR2 YYNGEE. Trimming removed 0 bases from V and 4 bases from J, with 13 bases in between. The CDR3 nucleotides read TGTGCCAGCAGCGTAGAAGAGGGAGGTAGCTATGGCTACACCTTC. Amino acid sequence: CASSVEEGGSYGYTF.

This chain connects TRBV19 to TRBJ1-4; D might be TRBD1 (6 bases). The CDR3 is 13 amino acids. V gave up 10 bases and J gave up 2 bases, with 11 bases separating them. Germline CDR1 LNHDA, CDR2 SQIVND (reference sequence). In nucleotides, the CDR3 is TGTGCCACACTCGACAGGACTAATGAAAAACTGTTTTTT. Amino acids: CATLDRTNEKLFF. Full variable domain (outside the CDR3, taken from reference TRBV19 and TRBJ1-4): DGGITQSPKYLFRKEGQNVTLSCEQNLNHDAMYWYRQDPGQGLRLIYYSQIVNDFQKGDIAEGYSVSREKKESFPLTVTSAQKNPTAFYLCATLDRTNEKLFFGSGTQLSVL.

The chain couples TRBV18 to TRBJ2-7, with D possibly matching TRBD2 (5 bases). The V gene lost 6 bases and the J gene lost 4 bases, with 16 bases spanning the gap. The CDR3 runs 14 residues. The germline gives CDR1 KGHSH, CDR2 LQKENI. CDR3 region: CASSPTGGGYEQYF. CDR3 in DNA: TGTGCCAGCTCGCCAACCGGAGGTGGGTACGAGCAGTACTTC.

This chain connects TRBV18 to TRBJ2-7, with TRBD2 identical over 11 bases. Trimming took 4 bases from V and 4 from J; bases not matched to a gene: 3. The CDR3 has 14 amino acids. Germline V gene lookup returns CDR1 KGHSH and CDR2 LQKENI. For the CDR3, the DNA is TGTGCCAGCTCACACGGGACTAGCGGATACGAGCAGTACTTC. Its protein is CASSHGTSGYEQYF.